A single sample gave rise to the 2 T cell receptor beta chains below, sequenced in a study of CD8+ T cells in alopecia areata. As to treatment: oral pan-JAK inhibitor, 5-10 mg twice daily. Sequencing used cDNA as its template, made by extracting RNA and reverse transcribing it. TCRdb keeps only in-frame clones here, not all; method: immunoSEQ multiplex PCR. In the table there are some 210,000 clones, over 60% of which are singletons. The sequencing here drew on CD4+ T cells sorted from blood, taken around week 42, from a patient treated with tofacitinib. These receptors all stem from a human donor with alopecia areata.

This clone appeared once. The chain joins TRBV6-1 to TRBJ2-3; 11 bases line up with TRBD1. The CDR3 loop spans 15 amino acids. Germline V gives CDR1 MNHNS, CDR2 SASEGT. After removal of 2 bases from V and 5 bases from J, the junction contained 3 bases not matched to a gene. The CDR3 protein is CASSELDRGRDTQYF. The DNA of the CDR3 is TGTGCCAGCAGTGAACTGGACAGGGGGCGAGATACGCAGTATTTT.

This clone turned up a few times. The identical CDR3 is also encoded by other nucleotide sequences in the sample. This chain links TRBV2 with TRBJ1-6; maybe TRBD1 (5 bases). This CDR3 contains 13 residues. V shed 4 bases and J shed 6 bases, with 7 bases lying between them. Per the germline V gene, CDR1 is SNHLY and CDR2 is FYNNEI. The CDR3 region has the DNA TGTGCCAGCAGTGGGGACTCTAATTCACCCCTCCACTTT. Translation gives CASSGDSNSPLHF.